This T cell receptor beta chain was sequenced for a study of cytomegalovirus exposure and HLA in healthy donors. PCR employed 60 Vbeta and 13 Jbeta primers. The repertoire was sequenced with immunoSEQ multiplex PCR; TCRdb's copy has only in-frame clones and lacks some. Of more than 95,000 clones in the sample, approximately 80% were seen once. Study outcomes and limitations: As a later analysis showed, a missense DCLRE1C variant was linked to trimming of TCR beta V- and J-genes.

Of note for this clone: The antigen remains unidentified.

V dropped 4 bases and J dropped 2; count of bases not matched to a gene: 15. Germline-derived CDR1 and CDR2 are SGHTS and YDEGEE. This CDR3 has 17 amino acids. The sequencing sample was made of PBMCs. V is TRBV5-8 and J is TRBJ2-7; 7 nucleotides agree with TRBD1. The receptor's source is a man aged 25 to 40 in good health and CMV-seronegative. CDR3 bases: TGTGCCAGCAGCCTCCAGACAGGGAACTCAATAGCCTACGAGCAGTACTTC. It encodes CASSLQTGNSIAYEQYF.